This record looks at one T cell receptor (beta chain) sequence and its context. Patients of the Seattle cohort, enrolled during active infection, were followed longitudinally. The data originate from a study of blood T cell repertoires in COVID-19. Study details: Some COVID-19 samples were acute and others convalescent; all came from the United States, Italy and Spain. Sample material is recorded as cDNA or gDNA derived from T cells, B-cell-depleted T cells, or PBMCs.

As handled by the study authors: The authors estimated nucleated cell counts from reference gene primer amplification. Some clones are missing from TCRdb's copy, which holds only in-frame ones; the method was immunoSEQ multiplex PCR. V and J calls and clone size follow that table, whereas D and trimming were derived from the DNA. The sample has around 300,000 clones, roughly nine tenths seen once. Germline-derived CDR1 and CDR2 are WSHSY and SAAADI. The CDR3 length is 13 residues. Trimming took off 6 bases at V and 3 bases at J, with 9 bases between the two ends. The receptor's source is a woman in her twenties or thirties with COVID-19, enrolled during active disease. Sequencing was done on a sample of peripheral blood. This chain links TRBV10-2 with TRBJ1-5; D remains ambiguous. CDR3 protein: CASRVQLNQPQHF. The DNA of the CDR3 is TGCGCCAGCAGGGTACAGCTCAATCAGCCCCAGCATTTT.